This note documents a single T cell receptor (beta chain) sequence. The time point denotes: after neoadjuvant nivolumab, at surgical resection. Cohort: HPV-negative, locally advanced oral cavity squamous cell carcinoma patients. Generated by immunoSEQ multiplex PCR, the TCRdb table keeps only in-frame clones and is missing some. The repertoire holds tens of thousands of clones, with under 30% as singletons. The sample originates from a study of neoadjuvant anti-PD-1 for oral cavity cancer. On the study more broadly: Around day 43, patients without progression received a fourth nivolumab dose before surgery.

CDR1 and CDR2 from the germline V gene are SNHLY and FYNNEI. CDR3 length: 14 amino acids. V was cut by 10 bases and J by 2 bases, with 16 bases left in between. The J gene is TRBJ2-3, the V gene TRBV2; D unresolved. This clonotype originated in a person aged 35-79 years with oral cavity squamous cell carcinoma. The sequencing here drew on tumor tissue, taken after nivolumab (anti-PD-1) treatment. This CDR3 reads CATRSTRNTDTQYF. In DNA, the CDR3 is TGTGCCACCCGGAGTACCAGGAACACAGATACGCAGTATTTT.